This TCR beta chain was found in a study of T-cell memory formation after mild COVID-19. Study results and limitations: CM and EM subsets held most contracting CD4+ clones; EMRA held CD8+ ones.

Each CDR3 protein gets one entry after TCRdb re-called the 5' RACE reads with MiXCR. The sample yields 300,000 to 350,000 distinct CDR3 sequences, 10% to 15% seen once. V shed 0 bases and J 8 bases; nucleotides not matched to a gene: 8. CDR3 size: 16 residues. Germline V gene sequence: CDR1 ENHRY, CDR2 SYGVKD. In the case of this clonotype: What it binds is not known.

Material for sequencing was PBMCs or a T cell subset sorted from them (not recorded which). This chain connects TRBV10-3 to TRBJ2-1; TRBD2 aligns across 9 bases. The receptor was isolated from a man in his late teens or twenties who had mild COVID-19 (a few samples of this study predate the infection). Cell type and time point are not known. CDR3 loop: CAISESRASGIYEQFF. CDR3 nucleotides: TGTGCCATCAGTGAGTCGCGGGCTAGCGGGATATATGAGCAGTTCTTC.